This is a list of T cell receptor beta chains from one sample in a study of shared clonotypes between healthy human individuals. This table comes from immunoSEQ multiplex PCR, and its TCRdb copy is limited to in-frame clones, with some not included. In the table there are 2 million to 2.5 million clones, approximately 94% of which are singletons. Sample: naive CD4+ T cells sorted from blood. All receptors derive from a man between 18 and 35 years old in good health. Both conserved end residues are part of each CDR3. The D gene is left open where the match is weak. Only part of the rows carry a size: once, few, many, or a class if the clone is expanded.

CDR3: CASSLDWAMVGYTF; DNA: TGTGCCAGCAGCTTAGATTGGGCCATGGTTGGCTACACCTTC; V: TRBV7-2; D: -; J: TRBJ1-2; size: -
CDR3: CAISGGLETQYF; DNA: TGTGCCATCAGTGGGGGGTTGGAGACCCAGTACTTC; V: TRBV10-3; D: -; J: TRBJ2-5; size: few
CDR3: CASSVWQSSYEQYF; DNA: TGTGCCAGCAGCGTGTGGCAGTCCTCCTACGAGCAGTACTTC; V: TRBV9; D: -; J: TRBJ2-7; size: once
CDR3: CASSLAQGYNSPLHF; DNA: TGTGCCAGCAGCTTGGCTCAGGGCTATAATTCACCCCTCCACTTT; V: TRBV5-4; D: -; J: TRBJ1-6; size: -
CDR3: CASRSRGVEQYF; DNA: TGTGCCAGCAGGAGTCGGGGGGTCGAGCAGTACTTC; V: TRBV21-1; D: -; J: TRBJ2-7; size: -
CDR3: CASSERGSANTEAFF; DNA: TGTGCCAGCAGCGAAAGAGGGTCGGCGAACACTGAAGCTTTCTTT; V: TRBV9; D: -; J: TRBJ1-1; size: -
CDR3: CASGGSVQETQYF; DNA: TGTGCTAGTGGTGGGTCTGTCCAAGAGACCCAGTACTTC; V: TRBV12-5; D: -; J: TRBJ2-5; size: -
CDR3: CAWSAWVLTDTQYF; DNA: TGTGCCTGGAGTGCTTGGGTCCTCACAGATACGCAGTATTTT; V: TRBV30; D: -; J: TRBJ2-3; size: -
CDR3: CASSIRTSAQETQYF; DNA: TGTGCCAGTAGTATTCGGACTAGCGCTCAAGAGACCCAGTACTTC; V: TRBV19; D: TRBD2; J: TRBJ2-5; size: -
CDR3: CAISESTPGQGFGELFF; DNA: TGTGCCATCAGTGAGTCGACTCCGGGACAGGGCTTCGGGGAGCTGTTTTTT; V: TRBV10-3; D: TRBD1; J: TRBJ2-2; size: -
CDR3: CASSSSRGPGANVLTF; DNA: TGTGCCAGCAGCAGTTCCAGGGGTCCTGGGGCCAACGTCCTGACTTTC; V: TRBV5-8; D: -; J: TRBJ2-6; size: -
CDR3: CASSGQGADGYTF; DNA: TGTGCCAGCAGCGGACAGGGGGCGGATGGCTACACCTTC; V: TRBV2; D: TRBD1; J: TRBJ1-2; size: -
CDR3: CASSSRDRDYEQYF; DNA: TGCGCCAGCAGCTCCCGGGACAGGGACTACGAGCAGTACTTC; V: TRBV5-1; D: TRBD1; J: TRBJ2-7; size: -
CDR3: CASSLGEGFRPQHF; DNA: TGTGCCAGCAGCTTAGGAGAGGGGTTTAGGCCCCAGCATTTT; V: TRBV11-2; D: -; J: TRBJ1-5; size: -
CDR3: CASRDRGTGKLFF; DNA: TGTGCCAGCCGGGACAGGGGCACCGGAAAACTGTTTTTT; V: TRBV6-5; D: TRBD1; J: TRBJ1-4; size: -
CDR3: CASSYGNTEAFF; DNA: TGTGCCAGCAGTTATGGGAACACTGAAGCTTTCTTT; V: TRBV7-9; D: -; J: TRBJ1-1; size: -
CDR3: CASSPTVIMNTGELFF; DNA: TGTGCCAGCAGTCCGACCGTAATTATGAACACCGGGGAGCTGTTTTTT; V: TRBV25-1; D: -; J: TRBJ2-2; size: -
CDR3: CAWGGSRGPTGELFF; DNA: TGTGCCTGGGGGGGATCGCGTGGCCCCACCGGGGAGCTGTTTTTT; V: TRBV30; D: -; J: TRBJ2-2; size: -
CDR3: CAWSVNSGFYEQYF; DNA: TGTGCCTGGAGTGTAAACTCAGGTTTCTACGAGCAGTACTTC; V: TRBV30; D: -; J: TRBJ2-7; size: -
CDR3: CAYDRGLGNTIYF; DNA: TGTGCTTACGACAGGGGGCTAGGAAACACCATATATTTT; V: TRBV30; D: TRBD1; J: TRBJ1-3; size: -
CDR3: CASSLIGTNTGELFF; DNA: TGCGCCAGCAGCTTGATTGGCACCAACACCGGGGAGCTGTTTTTT; V: TRBV5-1; D: -; J: TRBJ2-2; size: -
CDR3: CASSQGRSSTDTQYF; DNA: TGCGCCAGCAGCCAGGGGAGGTCTAGCACAGATACGCAGTATTTT; V: TRBV4-3; D: -; J: TRBJ2-3; size: once
CDR3: CASSYSSNQPQHF; DNA: TGTGCCAGCAGTTACTCTTCCAATCAGCCCCAGCATTTT; V: TRBV6-6; D: -; J: TRBJ1-5; size: -
CDR3: CASRPTGAGANVLTF; DNA: TGTGCCAGCAGACCAACAGGGGCAGGGGCCAACGTCCTGACTTTC; V: TRBV5-4; D: TRBD1; J: TRBJ2-6; size: -
CDR3: CASSRIAGGSYEQYF; DNA: TGCGCCAGCAGCAGGATAGCGGGGGGTTCCTACGAGCAGTACTTC; V: TRBV5-1; D: TRBD2; J: TRBJ2-7; size: -
CDR3: CASSPVALRGKDTQYF; DNA: TGTGCCAGCAGCCCCGTCGCACTGCGGGGTAAAGATACGCAGTATTTT; V: TRBV7-9; D: -; J: TRBJ2-3; size: -
CDR3: CASSYSIWGTGELFF; DNA: TGTGCCAGCAGTTACTCGATATGGGGTACCGGGGAGCTGTTTTTT; V: TRBV6-5; D: -; J: TRBJ2-2; size: -
CDR3: CASSLGVGATGELFF; DNA: TGTGCCAGCAGCTTGGGAGTAGGGGCCACCGGGGAGCTGTTTTTT; V: TRBV5-4; D: -; J: TRBJ2-2; size: -
CDR3: CASSPTGAYGYTF; DNA: TGTGCCAGCAGTCCGACAGGGGCCTATGGCTACACCTTC; V: TRBV28; D: TRBD1; J: TRBJ1-2; size: -
CDR3: CASSLTGANYGYTF; DNA: TGTGCCAGCAGTTTAACGGGGGCTAACTATGGCTACACCTTC; V: TRBV28; D: -; J: TRBJ1-2; size: -
CDR3: CAMSPTENTEAFF; DNA: TGTGCCATGAGCCCCACAGAAAACACTGAAGCTTTCTTT; V: TRBV5-4; D: -; J: TRBJ1-1; size: -
CDR3: CASRYPGLMSDTQYF; DNA: TGTGCCAGCAGATATCCGGGACTAATGTCGGATACGCAGTATTTT; V: TRBV11-2; D: TRBD2; J: TRBJ2-3; size: -
CDR3: CASSQGQSSYNSPLHF; DNA: TGTGCCAGCAGCCAGGGACAGAGCTCCTATAATTCACCCCTCCACTTT; V: TRBV7-2; D: TRBD1; J: TRBJ1-6; size: -